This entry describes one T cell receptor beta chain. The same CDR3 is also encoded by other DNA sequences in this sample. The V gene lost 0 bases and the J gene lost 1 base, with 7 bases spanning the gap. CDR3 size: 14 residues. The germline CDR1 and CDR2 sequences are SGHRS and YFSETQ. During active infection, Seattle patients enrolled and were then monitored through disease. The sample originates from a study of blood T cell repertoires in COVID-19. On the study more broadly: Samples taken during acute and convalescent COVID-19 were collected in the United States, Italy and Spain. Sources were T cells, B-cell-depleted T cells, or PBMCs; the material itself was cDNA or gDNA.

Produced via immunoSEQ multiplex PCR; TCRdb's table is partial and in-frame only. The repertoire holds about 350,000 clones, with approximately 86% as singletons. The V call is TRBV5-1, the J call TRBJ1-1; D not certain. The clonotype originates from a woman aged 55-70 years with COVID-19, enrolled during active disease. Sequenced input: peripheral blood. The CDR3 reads CASSLDPGNTEAFF. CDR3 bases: TGCGCCAGCAGCTTGGATCCAGGGAACACTGAAGCTTTCTTT.